This is a list of T cell receptor beta chains from one sample in a study of T cells after yellow fever vaccination. TCRdb used MiXCR to reprocess the 5' RACE reads, holding one entry per CDR3 protein. This sample has about 340,000 distinct CDR3 sequences, with around 4.1% found just once. The sequenced sample was PBMCs, obtained 5 days after the yellow fever booster vaccination. The receptors stem from a man between 18 and 29 years old who received the YFV17D yellow fever vaccine. Both conserved end residues are part of each CDR3. D genes are given only for firm matches. Size is omitted from some rows. Given values are once, few, many or a class for expanded clones.

V: TRBV12-3/TRBV12-4; J: TRBJ2-3; size: few; D: NA; CDR3: CASSSYRDTQYF; DNA: TGTGCCAGCAGTTCCTACAGGGATACGCAGTATTTT
V: TRBV11-3; J: TRBJ2-1; size: NA; D: TRBD2; CDR3: CASSKAGVSYNEQFF; DNA: TGTGCCAGCAGCAAAGCGGGGGTCTCCTACAATGAGCAGTTCTTC
V: TRBV5-4; J: TRBJ1-4; size: NA; D: TRBD1; CDR3: CASRGQGDEKLFF; DNA: TGTGCCAGCAGAGGACAGGGGGATGAAAAACTGTTTTTT
V: TRBV4-2; J: TRBJ2-3; size: NA; D: TRBD2; CDR3: CASSQESSGVTDTQYF; DNA: TGTGCCAGCAGCCAAGAGTCTAGCGGGGTCACAGATACGCAGTATTTT
V: TRBV27; J: TRBJ2-5; size: few; D: NA; CDR3: CASGKLDDRTQYF; DNA: TGTGCCAGCGGTAAGCTGGATGATCGGACCCAGTACTTC
V: TRBV9; J: TRBJ2-3; size: few; D: NA; CDR3: CASSLRKGGMSTDTQYF; DNA: TGTGCCAGCAGCCTCAGGAAGGGGGGAATGAGTACAGATACGCAGTATTTT
V: TRBV12-3/TRBV12-4; J: TRBJ2-1; size: few; D: NA; CDR3: CASSRNRNEQFF; DNA: TGTGCCAGCAGTCGAAACAGGAATGAGCAGTTCTTC
V: TRBV29-1; J: TRBJ1-5; size: few; D: TRBD1; CDR3: CSVETGDGQPQHF; DNA: TGCAGCGTTGAGACAGGGGATGGTCAGCCCCAGCATTTT
V: TRBV7-2; J: TRBJ1-1; size: many; D: TRBD1; CDR3: CASSFRQGTEAFF; DNA: TGTGCCAGCAGCTTTCGACAGGGCACTGAAGCTTTCTTT
V: TRBV20-1; J: TRBJ2-2; size: few; D: TRBD1; CDR3: CSARLDRVNTGELFF; DNA: TGCAGTGCGCGTCTTGACAGGGTGAACACCGGGGAGCTGTTTTTT